Presented here are 21 T cell receptor beta chains from one specimen sequenced in a study of a mutant IDH1 vaccine in newly diagnosed glioma. TCRdb's copy holds only in-frame clones and misses some; the assay was immunoSEQ multiplex PCR. The profile covers approximately 84,000 clones, with roughly four fifths appearing a single time and 5.2% taken by the ten largest. The time point denotes: week 47, end of study. Topical imiquimod was applied with each vaccine dose, which held 300 ug of mutant IDH1 20-mer peptide. No antigens are known for them. The sequencing here drew on PBMCs, taken from a glioma patient whose treatment included an IDH1 peptide vaccine. The receptors here all came from a man aged 35-49 years with glioma.

This clone was found once. Other DNA sequences from this sample encode an identical CDR3 as well. The chain recombines TRBV19 with TRBJ2-5, with D possibly matching TRBD2 (5 bases). The length of the CDR3 is 13 residues. The V end lost 0 bases, the J end lost 5 bases, and 7 bases lay between the germline ends. The V gene's germline CDR1 is LNHDA and CDR2 SQIVND (reference sequence). This chain's CDR3 is CASSIDGEETQYF. Here the CDR3 DNA reads TGTGCCAGTAGTATAGATGGGGAGGAGACCCAGTACTTC.

J is TRBJ1-1 and V is TRBV6-4; no definite D call. The ends were cut back, 3 bases at V and 8 bases at J, with 13 bases in the middle. Per the germline V gene, CDR1 is MRHNA and CDR2 is SNTAGT. The CDR3 loop spans 13 amino acids. The CDR3: CASSEAGLGEAFF. The CDR3 coding sequence is TGTGCCAGCAGTGAAGCAGGCCTGGGGGAAGCTTTCTTT.

The chain employs TRBV20-1 and TRBJ2-1; tentative D call: TRBD1 (6 bases). Germline V gene data show CDR1 as DFQATT and CDR2 as SNEGSKA (reference sequence). The CDR3 is made up of 11 amino acids. The CDR3 DNA is TGCAGGGTCGGACAGTTGAATGAGCAGTTCTTC. This encodes CRVGQLNEQFF.

The rearrangement links TRBV2 to TRBJ1-6; D is unclear. This CDR3 comprises 14 residues. The germline V and J ends were trimmed by 6 bases and 5 bases, with 11 bases remaining between them. Germline-derived CDR1 and CDR2 are SNHLY and FYNNEI. In DNA, the CDR3 is TGTGCCAGCAGAGAACTGATGAATAATTCACCCCTCCACTTT. Translating gives CASRELMNNSPLHF.

The chain is built from TRBV27 and TRBJ1-2; 7 nucleotides match TRBD1. CDR1 and CDR2 from the germline V gene are MNHEY and SMNVEV (reference sequence). The CDR3 has 13 residues. The junction had 10 bases not matched to a gene; V was cut back by 5 bases and J by 10 bases. For the CDR3, the DNA is TGTGCCAGCAGTGAAAATACGGGACAGAACTACACCTTC. Translating it yields CASSENTGQNYTF.

On this clone: Its ends do not fully match the called genes, so a read error is possible. The rearrangement joins TRBV7-7 to TRBJ2-5; the D gene is possibly TRBD2 (7 bases). The CDR3 is 15 amino acids. Germline values: CDR1 SSHAT, CDR2 FNYEAQ (reference sequence). CDR3 amino acids: CASSLDGGRQETQYF. The CDR3, as DNA: TGTGCTAGCAGCTTAGACGGGGGGCGCCAAGAGACCCAGTACTTC.

The gene calls are TRBV7-2 and TRBJ2-2; D might be TRBD1 (5 bases). The CDR3 covers 14 residues. V was pared by 5 bases and J by 1 base, with 8 bases between. CDR1 is SGHTA, CDR2 FQGNSA, per germline. CDR3 sequence: CASSLQGNTGELFF. CDR3 sequence (DNA): TGTGCCAGCAGCCTCCAGGGGAACACCGGGGAGCTGTTTTTT.

The chain combines TRBV14 with TRBJ2-7, with D perhaps given as TRBD1 or TRBD2 (5 bases each). This CDR3 spans 14 amino acids. Trimming removed 5 bases from V and 3 bases from J, with 14 bases in between. CDR1 and CDR2 from the germline V gene are SGHDN and FVKESK. In nucleotides, the CDR3 is TGTGCCAGCAGCTTTCGGGACGTCTACTACGAGCAGTACTTC. Its protein product is CASSFRDVYYEQYF.

This chain uses TRBV6-1 with TRBJ1-1, with TRBD1 as a possible D gene (6 bases). Germline values: CDR1 MNHNS, CDR2 SASEGT. The CDR3 runs to 15 residues. V lost 2 bases, J lost 1 base, and 11 bases lay in between. As DNA, the CDR3 is TGTGCCAGCAGTGAAAACCCAGGGGCGAACACTGAAGCTTTCTTT. Translating it yields CASSENPGANTEAFF.

The rearrangement uses TRBV7-2 and TRBJ1-2, with 9 bases aligning to TRBD1. V shed 0 bases, J shed 6 bases, and the junction held 2 bases outside the gene matches. The germline CDR1 and CDR2 sequences are SGHTA and FQGNSA. CDR3 length: 14 residues. The CDR3 nucleotides read TGTGCCAGCAGCTTAGCACAGGGGGCAAATGGCTACACCTTC. It is translated as CASSLAQGANGYTF. Full variable domain (outside the CDR3, taken from reference TRBV7-2 and TRBJ1-2): GAGVSQSPSNKVTEKGKDVELRCDPISGHTALYWYRQSLGQGLEFLIYFQGNSAPDKSGLPSDRFSAERTGGSVSTLTIQRTQQEDSAVYLCASSLAQGANGYTFGSGTRLTVV.

The J gene is TRBJ2-7, the V gene TRBV5-1, with 9 bases fitting TRBD1. The CDR3 has 14 amino acids. Germline trimming cut 3 bases from V and 2 bases from J; bases unmatched to any gene: 3. CDR1 is SGHRS and CDR2 is YFSETQ in the germline V gene. CDR3: CASSWDRVPYEQYF. Written as DNA, the CDR3 is TGCGCCAGCAGCTGGGACAGGGTACCCTACGAGCAGTACTTC.

The chain employs TRBV5-4 and TRBJ2-7; 7 nucleotides align to TRBD1. CDR3 size: 14 residues. CDR1 and CDR2 (germline): SGHNT, YYREEE (reference sequence). With V trimmed by 4 bases and J by 3 bases, 7 bases remained unmatched. CDR3 in amino acids: CASSLGQSNYEQYF. The CDR3 bases are TGTGCCAGCAGCCTGGGACAGTCAAACTACGAGCAGTACTTC. Complete variable domain (other parts from reference TRBV5-4 and TRBJ2-7): ETGVTQSPTHLIKTRGQQVTLRCSSQSGHNTVSWYQQALGQGPQFIFQYYREEENGRGNFPPRFSGLQFPNYSSELNVNALELDDSALYLCASSLGQSNYEQYFGPGTRLTVT.

The genes are TRBV4-1 and TRBJ2-7; 8 bases align to TRBD2. V lost 5 bases, J lost 5 bases, and 14 bases stayed unmatched. Germline loops: CDR1 MGHRA, CDR2 YSYEKL. The CDR3 runs 16 residues. CDR3: CASSALYGREVNEQYF. The CDR3 coding sequence is TGCGCCAGCAGCGCCTTGTATGGGCGGGAGGTCAACGAGCAGTACTTC.

The chain couples TRBV7-2 to TRBJ1-2; D unclear. The CDR3 covers 12 residues. V was pared by 1 base and J by 5 bases, with 5 bases between. Per the germline V gene, CDR1 is SGHTA and CDR2 is FQGNSA. The CDR3 DNA reads as TGTGCCAGCAGCTTAGGAATTTATGGCTACACCTTC. Amino acid sequence: CASSLGIYGYTF.

The rearrangement uses TRBV5-5 and TRBJ1-6; D remains ambiguous. The CDR3 covers 15 residues. Germline-derived CDR1 and CDR2 are SGHKS and YYEKEE (reference sequence). Trimming took 0 bases from V and 9 from J, leaving 13 bases between them. The DNA of the CDR3 is TGTGCCAGCAGCTTGGAGGGCGTGCGTGGTTCACCCCTCCACTTT. Its translation is CASSLEGVRGSPLHF.

The chain combines TRBV18 with TRBJ1-4; D is possibly TRBD1 (5 bases). From germline, CDR1 is KGHSH and CDR2 LQKENI. Trimming left V 3 bases short and J 0 bases short, with 14 bases between. This CDR3 contains 17 residues. The CDR3 region has the DNA TGTGCCAGCTCACCTTTGGGGGATCGGGCAACTAATGAAAAACTGTTTTTT. It yields the protein CASSPLGDRATNEKLFF.

The chain has TRBV13 and TRBJ2-7; D remains unclear. The V end was cut by 5 bases, the J end by 1 base, with 3 bases between. CDR1 PRHDT and CDR2 FYEKMQ come from the germline V gene (reference sequence). The CDR3 is made up of 11 amino acids. DNA of the CDR3: TGTGCCAGCAGCGATTCCTACGAGCAGTACTTC. This gives the protein CASSDSYEQYF. Full variable domain (rest looked up from reference TRBV13 and TRBJ2-7): AAGVIQSPRHLIKEKRETATLKCYPIPRHDTVYWYQQGPGQDPQFLISFYEKMQSDKGSIPDRFSAQQFSDYHSELNMSSLELGDSALYFCASSDSYEQYFGPGTRLTVT.

The J gene is TRBJ2-5, the V gene TRBV7-2, with TRBD2 as a possible D gene (5 bases). CDR1 and CDR2 from the germline V gene are SGHTA and FQGNSA. CDR3 length: 14 amino acids. V lost 5 bases and J lost 5, with 15 bases in between. This chain's CDR3 is CASSRDYLSETQYF. The CDR3 DNA sequence: TGTGCCAGCAGCCGCGACTATTTGTCGGAGACCCAGTACTTC.

The rearrangement links TRBV7-2 to TRBJ1-1; a possible D gene is TRBD1 (6 bases). CDR1 and CDR2 from the germline V gene are SGHTA and FQGNSA. The V end lost 2 bases, the J end lost 5 bases, and 12 bases lay between the germline ends. The CDR3 sequence is 14 residues long. The DNA of the CDR3 is TGTGCCAGCAGCTTATCAGGGCAGGGGACTGAAGCTTTCTTT. As protein: CASSLSGQGTEAFF.

This chain connects TRBV5-5 to TRBJ1-4; TRBD1 matches at 7 bases. The CDR3 totals 15 residues. CDR1 and CDR2 (germline): SGHKS, YYEKEE (reference sequence). V lost 2 bases to trimming and J lost 3 bases; unmatched junction nucleotides: 4. The CDR3 coding sequence is TGTGCCAGCAGCTTTGACGGGACAGCTAATGAAAAACTGTTTTTT. This encodes CASSFDGTANEKLFF.

V gene TRBV5-6 combines with J gene TRBJ1-1; D may be TRBD1 (5 bases). The V gene lost 2 bases and the J gene lost 1 base, with 12 bases spanning the gap. This CDR3 comprises 15 residues. Germline lookup yields CDR1 SGHDT and CDR2 YYEEEE. CDR3: CASSFRGIGNTEAFF. DNA for the CDR3: TGTGCCAGCAGCTTTCGGGGGATTGGGAACACTGAAGCTTTCTTT.